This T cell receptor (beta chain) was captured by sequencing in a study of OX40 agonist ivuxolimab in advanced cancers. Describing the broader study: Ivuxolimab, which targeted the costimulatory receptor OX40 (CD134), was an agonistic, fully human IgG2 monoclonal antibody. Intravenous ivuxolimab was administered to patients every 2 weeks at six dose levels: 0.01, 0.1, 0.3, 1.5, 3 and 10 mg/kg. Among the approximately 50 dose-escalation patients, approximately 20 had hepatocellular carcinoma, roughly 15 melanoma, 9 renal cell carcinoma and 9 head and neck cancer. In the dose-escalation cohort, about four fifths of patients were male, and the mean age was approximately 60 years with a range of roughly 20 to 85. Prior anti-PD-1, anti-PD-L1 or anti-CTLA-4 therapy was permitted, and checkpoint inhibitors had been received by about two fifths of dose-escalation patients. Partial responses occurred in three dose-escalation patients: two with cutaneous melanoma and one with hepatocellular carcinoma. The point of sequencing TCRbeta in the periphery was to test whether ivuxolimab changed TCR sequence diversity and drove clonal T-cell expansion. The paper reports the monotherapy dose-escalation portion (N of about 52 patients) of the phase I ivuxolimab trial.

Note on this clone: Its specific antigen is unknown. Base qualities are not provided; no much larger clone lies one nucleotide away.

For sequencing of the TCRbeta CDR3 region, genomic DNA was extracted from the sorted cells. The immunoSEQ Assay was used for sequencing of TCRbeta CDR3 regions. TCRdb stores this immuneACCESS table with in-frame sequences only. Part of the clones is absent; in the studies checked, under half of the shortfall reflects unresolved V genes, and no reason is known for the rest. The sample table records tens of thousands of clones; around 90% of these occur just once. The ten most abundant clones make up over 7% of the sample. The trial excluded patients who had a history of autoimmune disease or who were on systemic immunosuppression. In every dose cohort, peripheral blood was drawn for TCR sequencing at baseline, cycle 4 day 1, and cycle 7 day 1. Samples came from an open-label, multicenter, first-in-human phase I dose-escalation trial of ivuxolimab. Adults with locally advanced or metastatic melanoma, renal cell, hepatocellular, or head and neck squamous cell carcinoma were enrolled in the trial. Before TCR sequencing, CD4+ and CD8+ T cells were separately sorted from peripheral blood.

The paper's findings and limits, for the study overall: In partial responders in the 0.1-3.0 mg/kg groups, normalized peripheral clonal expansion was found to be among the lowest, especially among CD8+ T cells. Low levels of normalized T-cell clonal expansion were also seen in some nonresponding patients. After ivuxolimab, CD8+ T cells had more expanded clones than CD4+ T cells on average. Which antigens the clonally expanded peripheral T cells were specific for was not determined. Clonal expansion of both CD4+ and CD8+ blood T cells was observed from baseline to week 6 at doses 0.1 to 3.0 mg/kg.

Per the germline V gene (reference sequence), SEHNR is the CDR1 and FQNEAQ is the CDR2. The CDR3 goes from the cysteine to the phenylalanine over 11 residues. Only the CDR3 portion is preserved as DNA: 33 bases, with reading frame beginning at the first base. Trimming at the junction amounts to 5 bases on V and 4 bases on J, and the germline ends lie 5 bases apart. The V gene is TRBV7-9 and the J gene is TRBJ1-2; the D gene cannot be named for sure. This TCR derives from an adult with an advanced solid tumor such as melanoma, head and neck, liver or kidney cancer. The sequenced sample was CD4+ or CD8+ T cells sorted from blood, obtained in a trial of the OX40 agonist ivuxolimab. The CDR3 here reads CASSLAYGYTF. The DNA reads TGTGCCAGCAGCCTTGCCTATGGCTACACCTTC.